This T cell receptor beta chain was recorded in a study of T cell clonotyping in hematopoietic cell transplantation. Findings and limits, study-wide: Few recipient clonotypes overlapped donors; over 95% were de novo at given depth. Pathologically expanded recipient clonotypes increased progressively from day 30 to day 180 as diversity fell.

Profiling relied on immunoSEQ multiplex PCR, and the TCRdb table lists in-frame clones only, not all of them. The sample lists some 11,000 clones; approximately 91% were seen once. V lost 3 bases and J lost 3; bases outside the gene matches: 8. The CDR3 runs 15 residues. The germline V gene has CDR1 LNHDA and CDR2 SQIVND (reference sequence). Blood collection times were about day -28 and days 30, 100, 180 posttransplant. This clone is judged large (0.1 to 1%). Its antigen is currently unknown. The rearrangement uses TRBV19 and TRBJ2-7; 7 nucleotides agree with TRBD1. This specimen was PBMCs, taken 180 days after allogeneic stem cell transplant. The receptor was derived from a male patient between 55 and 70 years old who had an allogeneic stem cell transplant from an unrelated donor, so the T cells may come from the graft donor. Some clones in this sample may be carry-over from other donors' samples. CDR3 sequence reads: CASSMGSGGFYEQYF. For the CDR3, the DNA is TGTGCCAGTAGTATGGGGTCAGGGGGATTCTACGAGCAGTACTTC. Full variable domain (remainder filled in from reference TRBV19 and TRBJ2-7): DGGITQSPKYLFRKEGQNVTLSCEQNLNHDAMYWYRQDPGQGLRLIYYSQIVNDFQKGDIAEGYSVSREKKESFPLTVTSAQKNPTAFYLCASSMGSGGFYEQYFGPGTRLTVT.